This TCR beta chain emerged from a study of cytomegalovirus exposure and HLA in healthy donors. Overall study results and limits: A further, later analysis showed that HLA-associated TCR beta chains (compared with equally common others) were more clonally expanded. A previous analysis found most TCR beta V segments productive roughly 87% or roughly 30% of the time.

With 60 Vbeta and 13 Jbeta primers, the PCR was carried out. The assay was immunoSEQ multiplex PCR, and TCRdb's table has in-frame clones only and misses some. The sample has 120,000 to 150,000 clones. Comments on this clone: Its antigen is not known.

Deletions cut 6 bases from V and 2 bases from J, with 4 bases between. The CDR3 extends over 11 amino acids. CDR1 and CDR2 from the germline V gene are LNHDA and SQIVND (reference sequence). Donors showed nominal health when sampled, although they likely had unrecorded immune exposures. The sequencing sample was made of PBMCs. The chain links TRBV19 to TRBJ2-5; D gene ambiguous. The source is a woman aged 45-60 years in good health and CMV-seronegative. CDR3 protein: CASRQQETQYF. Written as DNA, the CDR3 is TGTGCCAGTAGACAGCAAGAGACCCAGTACTTC.